This T cell receptor beta chain was documented in a study of OX40 agonist ivuxolimab in advanced cancers. On the study more broadly: Ivuxolimab is a fully human IgG2 antibody that activates OX40 (CD134). Patients with prior anti-PD-1, anti-PD-L1 or anti-CTLA-4 therapy were eligible; 40% to 45% had some. Study-level findings and limits: Some patients who did not respond also had low normalized T-cell clonal expansion. Not determined was the antigen specificity of the expanded peripheral T cells.

Trimming took off 5 bases at V and 0 bases at J, with 17 bases between the two ends. Germline lookup yields CDR1 LNHDA and CDR2 SQIVND (reference sequence). CDR3 length: 17 residues. Remarks on this clone: The target antigen is unknown.

Assay: immunoSEQ multiplex PCR; the TCRdb copy retains only in-frame clones and omits some. The sample lists 45,000 to 55,000 clones, roughly 85% occurring once. This TCR was recovered from an adult with an advanced solid tumor such as melanoma, head and neck, liver or kidney cancer. The V call is TRBV19, the J call TRBJ1-5; D perhaps matches TRBD1 (5 bases). The material was CD4+ or CD8+ T cells sorted from blood, obtained in a trial of the OX40 agonist ivuxolimab. The CDR3 spells CASSQADSLYSNQPQHF. CDR3 DNA sequence: TGTGCCAGTAGTCAGGCCGACAGTCTATATAGCAATCAGCCCCAGCATTTT.